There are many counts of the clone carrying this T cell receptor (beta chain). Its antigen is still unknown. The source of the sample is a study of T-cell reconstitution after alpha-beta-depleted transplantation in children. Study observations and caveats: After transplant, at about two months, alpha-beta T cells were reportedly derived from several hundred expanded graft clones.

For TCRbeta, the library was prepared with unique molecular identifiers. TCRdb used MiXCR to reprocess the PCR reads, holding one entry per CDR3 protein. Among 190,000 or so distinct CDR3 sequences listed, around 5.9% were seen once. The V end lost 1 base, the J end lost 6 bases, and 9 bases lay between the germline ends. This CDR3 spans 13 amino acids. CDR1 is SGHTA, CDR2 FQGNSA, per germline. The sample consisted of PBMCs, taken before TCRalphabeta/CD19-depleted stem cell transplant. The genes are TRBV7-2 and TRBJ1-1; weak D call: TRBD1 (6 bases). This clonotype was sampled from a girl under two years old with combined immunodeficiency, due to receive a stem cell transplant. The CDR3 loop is CASSLGRGAEAFF. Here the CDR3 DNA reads TGTGCCAGCAGCTTAGGGAGGGGGGCTGAAGCTTTCTTT.